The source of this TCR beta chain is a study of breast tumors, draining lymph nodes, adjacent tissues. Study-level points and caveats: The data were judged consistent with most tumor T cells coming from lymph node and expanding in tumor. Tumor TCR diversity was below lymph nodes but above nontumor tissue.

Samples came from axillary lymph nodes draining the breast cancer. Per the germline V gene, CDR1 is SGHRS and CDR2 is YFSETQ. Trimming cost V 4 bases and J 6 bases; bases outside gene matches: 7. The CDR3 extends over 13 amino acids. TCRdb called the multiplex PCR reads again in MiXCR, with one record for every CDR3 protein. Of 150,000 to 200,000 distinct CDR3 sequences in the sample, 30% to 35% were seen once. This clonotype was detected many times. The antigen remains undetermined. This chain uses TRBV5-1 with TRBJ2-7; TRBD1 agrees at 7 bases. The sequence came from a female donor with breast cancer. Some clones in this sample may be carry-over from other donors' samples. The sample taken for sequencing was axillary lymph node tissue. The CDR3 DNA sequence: TGCGCCAGCAGCACGGGACAGCTCAGCGAGCAGTACTTC. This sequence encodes CASSTGQLSEQYF.